Below are 23 T cell receptor beta chains sequenced from a single sample in a study of OX40 agonist ivuxolimab in advanced cancers. Produced via immunoSEQ multiplex PCR; TCRdb's table is partial and in-frame only. The data hold about 19,000 clones, with about 86% observed a single time. The sequencing here drew on CD4+ or CD8+ T cells sorted from blood, taken in a trial of the OX40 agonist ivuxolimab. These receptor sequences come from an adult with an advanced solid tumor such as melanoma, head and neck, liver or kidney cancer.

The table lists this clone with a few counts. This sequence joins TRBV5-1 and TRBJ2-7; D might be TRBD1 (5 bases). The germline V gene encodes CDR1 SGHRS and CDR2 YFSETQ. The V and J ends lost 0 bases and 3 bases respectively, with 13 bases between them. The CDR3 totals 15 residues. The CDR3 nucleotides read TGCGCCAGCAGCTTGGACGCGACAGCCTTCTACGAGCAGTACTTC. This codes for CASSLDATAFYEQYF.

The rearrangement uses TRBV10-3 and TRBJ1-1; D uncertain. With 6 bases removed from V and 4 bases from J, the gap between germline ends came to 9 bases. The CDR3 spans 12 residues. From germline, CDR1 is ENHRY and CDR2 SYGVKD. The CDR3 protein is CAIRESGTEAFF. The CDR3 nucleotides are TGTGCCATCAGGGAAAGTGGCACTGAAGCTTTCTTT.

The V call is TRBV2, the J call TRBJ1-1; no clear D. The germline CDR1 and CDR2 sequences are SNHLY and FYNNEI. This CDR3 is built from 11 residues. V lost 4 bases and J 8 bases, leaving 8 bases between the germline ends. The CDR3 spells CASSVGVEAFF. In DNA, the CDR3 is TGTGCCAGCAGTGTCGGGGTAGAAGCTTTCTTT.

The chain joins TRBV5-4 to TRBJ1-1; D not certain. Germline values: CDR1 SGHNT, CDR2 YYREEE (reference sequence). CDR3 size: 13 residues. V lost 2 bases and J lost 3, with 8 bases in between. CDR3 bases: TGTGCCAGCAGCTTTAGGACGGACACTGAAGCTTTCTTT. Encoded protein: CASSFRTDTEAFF.

The chain joins TRBV4-3 to TRBJ2-1, with unresolved D. Germline CDR1 and CDR2: LGHNA and YSLEER. This CDR3 comprises 15 residues. Trimming shortened V by 0 bases and J by 7 bases, and 13 bases separated the two germline ends. CDR3 region: CASSQEKRSWNEQFF. CDR3 in DNA: TGCGCCAGCAGCCAAGAAAAGCGTTCGTGGAATGAGCAGTTCTTC.

The rearrangement links TRBV29-1 to TRBJ1-1, with D hard to call. The CDR3 consists of 11 residues. Per the germline V gene, CDR1 is SQVTM and CDR2 is ANQGSEA. V dropped 6 bases and J dropped 7 bases, with 12 bases sitting between them. This CDR3 is CSVPSSREAFF. The CDR3 region has the DNA TGCAGCGTCCCATCCAGCCGTGAAGCTTTCTTT.

The chain combines TRBV30 with TRBJ2-7; D ambiguous. The CDR3 runs to 13 residues. The germline V gene has CDR1 GTSNPN and CDR2 SVGIG (reference sequence). Trimming left V 1 base short and J 3 bases short, with 10 bases between. This chain's CDR3 is CAWSEKGHYEQYF. DNA for the CDR3: TGTGCCTGGAGTGAGAAGGGCCACTACGAGCAGTACTTC.

This clone has just a few counts. This chain links TRBV27 with TRBJ2-7; the match to TRBD1 covers 9 bases. Germline-derived CDR1 and CDR2 are MNHEY and SMNVEV (reference sequence). The CDR3 has 15 amino acids. The trim removed 7 bases at V and 3 bases at J, leaving 10 bases unmatched. The chain's CDR3 is CASTPSRDRVYEQYF. CDR3 sequence (DNA): TGTGCCAGCACCCCCAGCCGGGACAGGGTCTACGAGCAGTACTTC.

This sequence joins TRBV18 and TRBJ2-7, with D hard to call. V shed 3 bases and J shed 4 bases, with 7 bases lying between them. The germline V gene encodes CDR1 KGHSH and CDR2 LQKENI. The CDR3 extends over 12 amino acids. This chain's CDR3 is CASSPSSYEQYF. CDR3 nucleotides: TGTGCCAGCTCACCTAGCTCTTACGAGCAGTACTTC. Variable domain in full (rest from reference TRBV18 and TRBJ2-7): NAGVMQNPRHLVRRRGQEARLRCSPMKGHSHVYWYRQLPEEGLKFMVYLQKENIIDESGMPKERFSAEFPKEGPSILRIQQVVRGDSAAYFCASSPSSYEQYFGPGTRLTVT.

This clone was counted between two and nine times. The V call is TRBV9, the J call TRBJ1-3, with unresolved D. The CDR3 runs 16 residues. Germline CDR1 SGDLS, CDR2 YYNGEE. Trimming took off 3 bases at V and 0 bases at J, with 13 bases between the two ends. In DNA, the CDR3 is TGTGCCAGCAGCGGTGGAGGGAGTGCCTCTGGAAACACCATATATTTT. Protein: CASSGGGSASGNTIYF. Variable domain in full (rest from reference TRBV9 and TRBJ1-3): DSGVTQTPKHLITATGQRVTLRCSPRSGDLSVYWYQQSLDQGLQFLIQYYNGEERAKGNILERFSAQQFPDLHSELNLSSLELGDSALYFCASSGGGSASGNTIYFGEGSWLTVV.

V usage is TRBV12-5 and J usage is TRBJ2-3, with D uncertain. The CDR3 consists of 17 residues. V gave up 4 bases and J gave up 2 bases, with 19 bases separating them. Germline V gene data show CDR1 as LGHNT and CDR2 as FRNRAP. CDR3 in amino acids: CASGSSWTNSFTDTQYF. The CDR3 region has the DNA TGTGCTAGTGGTTCCTCATGGACCAATTCCTTCACAGATACGCAGTATTTT.

The chain combines TRBV5-4 with TRBJ1-6; 9 bases map to TRBD1. This CDR3 has 13 residues. After removal of 4 bases from V and 13 bases from J, the junction contained 6 bases not matched to a gene. Germline assignment: CDR1 SGHNT and CDR2 YYREEE (reference sequence). The CDR3 spells CASSPRDRAPLHF. For the CDR3, the DNA is TGTGCCAGCAGCCCCCGGGACAGGGCTCCCCTCCACTTT.

V and J are TRBV14 and TRBJ1-2; D not resolved. Germline values: CDR1 SGHDN, CDR2 FVKESK. The V and J ends lost 0 bases and 4 bases respectively, with 15 bases between them. The CDR3 loop spans 16 amino acids. CDR3 coding DNA: TGTGCCAGCAGCCAAGATGCGGGCTCGGTAGTCTATGGCTACACCTTC. Protein product: CASSQDAGSVVYGYTF.

The chain links TRBV7-3 to TRBJ2-3; D remains unclear. From germline, CDR1 is SGHTA and CDR2 FQGTGA. The length of the CDR3 is 16 residues. Trimming pared 1 base from V and 1 base from J, leaving 12 bases between. CDR3: CASSLIGTAGTDTQYF. The CDR3 DNA reads as TGTGCCAGCAGCTTAATTGGTACCGCTGGCACAGATACGCAGTATTTT.

The rearrangement uses TRBV9 and TRBJ1-1; a possible D gene is TRBD1 (6 bases). The germline CDR1 and CDR2 sequences are SGDLS and YYNGEE. Trimming stripped 7 bases from V and 4 bases from J, with 17 bases between. CDR3 size: 14 residues. CDR3 residues: CASSSGGKGTEAFF. CDR3 sequence (DNA): TGTGCCAGCTCCTCCGGGGGCAAAGGCACTGAAGCTTTCTTT.

This chain connects TRBV27 to TRBJ1-6; D uncertain. From germline, CDR1 is MNHEY and CDR2 SMNVEV (reference sequence). The V end was cut by 1 base, the J end by 12 bases, with 22 bases between. The CDR3 extends over 17 amino acids. The CDR3 DNA reads TGTGCCAGCAGTTTATACGATCCAGGCACTATCGTGAGACCCCTCCACTTT. Translation: CASSLYDPGTIVRPLHF.

The chain has TRBV28 and TRBJ2-7; D is ambiguous. Germline values: CDR1 MDHEN, CDR2 SYDVKM. The CDR3 runs 12 residues. Trimming took 6 bases from V and 2 from J, leaving 8 bases between them. The CDR3 coding sequence is TGTGCCAGCAGCGGCGGACCCTACGAGCAGTACTTC. This encodes CASSGGPYEQYF.

This clone occurred once. CDR3 protein: CASRARTSTDTQYF. The CDR3 nucleotides read TGTGCCAGTAGGGCTCGGACATCCACAGATACGCAGTATTTT. The chain uses TRBV19 and TRBJ2-3, with D perhaps matching TRBD1 (5 bases). The V and J ends lost 6 bases and 2 bases respectively, with 12 bases between them. Germline CDR1 LNHDA, CDR2 SQIVND (reference sequence). This CDR3 is built from 14 residues.

The V call is TRBV5-1, the J call TRBJ2-5; D ambiguous. Trimming shortened V by 0 bases and J by 1 base, and 7 bases separated the two germline ends. CDR1 and CDR2 from the germline V gene are SGHRS and YFSETQ. This CDR3 has 14 residues. The CDR3 is CASSLGRSQETQYF. The CDR3 region has the DNA TGCGCCAGCAGCTTGGGGCGCAGCCAAGAGACCCAGTACTTC.

The V gene is TRBV14, the J gene TRBJ1-6; D gene uncertain. This CDR3 is built from 14 residues. Trimming shortened V by 1 base and J by 10 bases, and 11 bases separated the two germline ends. Germline assignment: CDR1 SGHDN and CDR2 FVKESK. The chain's CDR3 is CASSQVDEKSPLHF. DNA for the CDR3: TGTGCCAGCAGCCAAGTCGACGAAAAGTCACCCCTCCACTTT.

This clone was observed a single time. The chain has TRBV7-3 and TRBJ1-5; a possible D gene is TRBD1 (6 bases). There are 13 residues in the CDR3. Germline CDR1 reads SGHTA; CDR2 reads FQGTGA. Trimming took 5 bases from V and 10 from J, leaving 15 bases between them. CDR3 nucleotide sequence: TGTGCCAGCAGCCTAGGACAGACAGGTCCCCAGCATTTT. The encoded protein is CASSLGQTGPQHF.

The chain couples TRBV25-1 to TRBJ1-2; D might be TRBD1 (5 bases). Trimming took off 5 bases at V and 2 bases at J, with 9 bases between the two ends. Germline CDR1 is MGHDK and CDR2 is SYGVNS. This CDR3 spans 13 amino acids. The CDR3 DNA sequence: TGTGCCAGCAGTTTAGACAGAAACTATGGCTACACCTTC. Encoded protein: CASSLDRNYGYTF.

This chain uses TRBV2 with TRBJ2-7; D might be TRBD2 (6 bases). The CDR3 is 17 residues long. The germline V gene has CDR1 SNHLY and CDR2 FYNNEI. The ends were cut back, 8 bases at V and 1 base at J, with 24 bases in the middle. The CDR3: CASDLGEGASASYEQYF. CDR3 nucleotides: TGTGCCAGCGACCTCGGCGAGGGTGCTAGCGCGTCCTACGAGCAGTACTTC.